This T cell receptor beta chain stems from a study of T cell responses to AZD1222 COVID-19 vaccine. On this clone itself: As yet, its antigen is unknown.

Generated by immunoSEQ multiplex PCR, the TCRdb table keeps only in-frame clones and is missing some. The sample yields approximately 50,000 clones, 65% to 80% seen once. This CDR3 has 14 amino acids. The V end was cut by 0 bases, the J end by 3 bases, with 8 bases between. Germline lookup yields CDR1 LNHNV and CDR2 YYDKDF (reference sequence). Points from the study as a whole: Recipients of AZD1222 seropositive at baseline numbered only 6 or 7. Among vaccine-associated CD4 TCRs, coverage spanned spike, with dominance at 160-218 and 743-854. Clonal diversity was possibly underestimated, and white British individuals and females predominated among donors. When two AZD1222 doses had been given, Spike-specific TCR breadth and depth rose.

The sequence derives from an adult in good health. The sequences come from peripheral blood, collected on day 0 of AZD1222 vaccination. The chain employs TRBV15 and TRBJ1-2; no definite D call. CDR3 sequence (DNA): TGTGCCACCAGCAGAGATAAAACAGACTATGGCTACACCTTC. It specifies CATSRDKTDYGYTF.